The 14 T cell receptor beta chains below come from one sample, sequenced in a study of T cells in women clearing cervical HPV infection. Profiling relied on immunoSEQ multiplex PCR, and the TCRdb table lists in-frame clones only, not all of them. Its table records about 46,000 clones. The sequenced sample was blood buffy coat. These receptors originate from a woman aged 18 to 75 with a cervical HPV16 infection that either progressed to CIN3+ or cleared (not recorded which).

In regard to this clone: The CDR3 is cut off 3 residues early in the read; its end comes from the germline J gene. J is TRBJ1-6 and V is TRBV18; D is undetermined. Germline assignment: CDR1 KGHSH and CDR2 LQKENI. V shed 6 bases and J shed 5 bases, with 11 bases lying between them. The CDR3 length is 14 residues. The CDR3 bases that were read are TGTGCCAGCTCGCTCTCCGGGGATAATTCACCC. Amino acids: CASSLSGDNSP. The full CDR3 is CASSLSGDNSPLHF.

Comments on this clone: The CDR3 end lies 3 residues beyond the end of the read and is filled in from the germline J gene. The chain couples TRBV11-1 to TRBJ2-5; D unresolved. This CDR3 has 13 amino acids. V was cut by 1 base and J by 4 bases, with 7 bases left in between. Germline V gene lookup returns CDR1 SGHAT and CDR2 FQDESV (reference sequence). The part of the CDR3 DNA that was read is TGTGCCAGCAGCTTAGGCGGAAGAGAGACC. It yields the protein CASSLGGRET. The whole CDR3 sequence reads CASSLGGRETQYF.

On this clone: Sequencing ends 3 residues short of the CDR3 end; the germline J gene provides the rest. The chain combines TRBV7-3 with TRBJ2-3; a weak D match, TRBD2 (6 bases). Germline CDR1 is SGHTA and CDR2 is FQGTGA. The CDR3 has 15 residues. The CDR3 loop is CASSLGASGEETQYF. CDR3 DNA, as far as it was read: TGTGCCAGCAGCTTAGGAGCTTCGGGGGAAGAGACG.

To note about this clone: The CDR3 extends 3 residues past the end of the read, so its final part is completed from the germline J gene. The V call is TRBV5-1, the J call TRBJ2-1, with 11 positions matching TRBD1. The CDR3 length is 16 residues. With 4 bases clipped from V and 8 bases from J, the junction kept 11 bases outside the gene matches. Looked up from germline, CDR1 is SGHRS and CDR2 is YFSETQ. The sequenced part of the CDR3 DNA is TGCGCCAGCAGCCTGGCCGCGGGACAGGGGGTCTATGAG. Translating it yields CASSLAAGQGVYE. The whole CDR3 sequence reads CASSLAAGQGVYEQFF.

As concerns this clone: The sequence runs out 3 residues before the end of the CDR3; the remainder is reconstructed from the germline J gene. This chain joins TRBV12-3 or TRBV12-4 and TRBJ2-7; TRBD1 might be the D (6 bases). The ends were cut back, 6 bases at V and 6 bases at J, with 15 bases in the middle. The CDR3 has 13 amino acids. CDR3 amino acids: CASSPTGWVEQYF. The covered CDR3 bases are TGTGCCAGCAGCCCTACAGGGTGGGTCGAG.

Details on this clone: The CDR3 is cut off 3 residues early in the read; its end comes from the germline J gene. This chain uses TRBV6-2 or TRBV6-3 with TRBJ1-5, with 7 bases fitting TRBD1. After removal of 5 bases from V and 2 bases from J, the junction contained 6 bases not matched to a gene. The CDR3 contains 15 residues. CDR1 and CDR2 (germline): MNHEY, SVGEGT. This CDR3 is CASSPDRDGNQPQHF. The sequenced CDR3 bases are TGTGCCAGCAGTCCCGACAGGGATGGCAATCAGCCC.

This CDR3 reads CASSVVGTGGAQPQHF. The part of the CDR3 DNA that was read is TGTGCCAGCAGTGTTGTTGGGACGGGGGGCGCTCAGCCC. V is TRBV2 and J is TRBJ1-5; weak D call: TRBD1 (6 bases). The CDR3 is cut off 3 residues early in the read; its end comes from the germline J gene. The CDR3 is made up of 16 amino acids. CDR1 is SNHLY, CDR2 FYNNEI, per germline. The ends were cut back, 4 bases at V and 6 bases at J, with 19 bases in the middle.

Notes on this clone: Read sequence stops 3 residues before the CDR3 end, and the germline J gene provides the missing end. The chain recombines TRBV2 with TRBJ1-6; D might be TRBD1 (5 bases). Germline lookup yields CDR1 SNHLY and CDR2 FYNNEI. Trimming cost V 7 bases and J 6 bases, with 10 bases left between them. CDR3 length equals 13 residues. The CDR3 reads CASNTQGNSPLHF. The CDR3 DNA, read in part, is TGTGCCAGCAACACCCAGGGTAATTCACCC.

CDR3 loop: CASSLDSFPGNTIYF. Incomplete CDR3 DNA: TGTGCCAGCAGCTTAGACAGCTTCCCTGGAAACACC. This chain joins TRBV5-5 and TRBJ1-3, with a possible D match to TRBD1 (5 bases). Read coverage stops 3 residues before the CDR3 terminus; the germline J gene supplies the remainder. This CDR3 comprises 15 residues. Germline CDR1 and CDR2: SGHKS and YYEKEE (reference sequence). Trimming took off 2 bases at V and 2 bases at J, with 11 bases between the two ends. The full variable domain, rest sourced from reference TRBV5-5 and TRBJ1-3, is DAGVTQSPTHLIKTRGQQVTLRCSPISGHKSVSWYQQVLGQGPQFIFQYYEKEERGRGNFPDRFSARQFPNYSSELNVNALLLGDSALYLCASSLDSFPGNTIYFGEGSWLTVV.

As regards this clone: The sequenced fragment ends 3 residues before the CDR3 boundary, so the rest is inferred from the germline J gene. V usage is TRBV6-4 and J usage is TRBJ1-1; D call uncertain. Germline values: CDR1 MRHNA, CDR2 SNTAGT. The CDR3 has 13 residues. V gave up 4 bases and J gave up 0 bases, with 6 bases separating them. CDR3 DNA (partial): TGTGCCAGCAGTGCATTTGTGAACACTGAA. Amino acid sequence: CASSAFVNTE. The full CDR3 reads CASSAFVNTEAFF.

A word on this clone: The read ends 3 residues before the CDR3 terminus; that terminus is restored from the germline J gene. The V gene is TRBV6-2 or TRBV6-3, the J gene TRBJ2-7; TRBD2 agrees at 12 bases. Losses at the gene ends were 0 bases for V and 5 bases for J; bases not matched to a gene: 5. Germline CDR1 reads MNHEY; CDR2 reads SVGEGT. The CDR3 consists of 16 residues. The sequenced part of the CDR3 DNA is TGTGCCAGCAGTTACTCCCGACTAGCGGGAGATAACGAG. Encoded protein: CASSYSRLAGDNE. The entire CDR3 sequence reads CASSYSRLAGDNEQYF.

Regarding this clone: The CDR3 end is not reached by the read, which stops 3 residues before it; the germline J gene fills it in. This sequence joins TRBV6-1 and TRBJ2-1, with 12 bases aligning to TRBD2. Germline CDR1 and CDR2: MNHNS and SASEGT. V shed 4 bases and J 6 bases; nucleotides not matched to a gene: 7. This CDR3 has 16 residues. CDR3 region: CASSVPSGRESNEQFF. The CDR3 bases that were read are TGTGCCAGCAGTGTCCCTAGCGGGAGGGAATCCAATGAG.

On this clone: The read ends 3 residues shy of where the CDR3 ends; the end is completed using the germline J gene. The chain carries TRBV5-4 and TRBJ1-2; 7 nucleotides align to TRBD1. The CDR3 has 13 residues. CDR1 is SGHNT and CDR2 is YYREEE in the germline V gene (reference sequence). V shed 5 bases and J 4 bases; nucleotides not matched to a gene: 5. CDR3 DNA (partial): TGTGCCAGCAGACCACAGGGGCCCTATGGC. This codes for CASRPQGPYG. The entire CDR3 sequence reads CASRPQGPYGYTF.

CDR3 residues: CASSGRDQPQHF. CDR3 DNA (partial): TGTGCCAGCAGTGGGAGGGATCAGCCC. The chain uses TRBV6-1 and TRBJ1-5; the D is unclear. With the read ending 3 residues before the CDR3 end, the germline J gene is used to fill in that end. This CDR3 comprises 12 residues. The ends were cut back, 4 bases at V and 5 bases at J, with 6 bases in the middle. The germline gives CDR1 MNHNS, CDR2 SASEGT.